The rows below give T cell receptor beta chains drawn from one sample of a study of T cells after posttransplantation cyclophosphamide. The protocol was immunoSEQ multiplex PCR, while the TCRdb copy is restricted to in-frame clones and leaves out a portion. The profile shows 8,500 to 9,500 clones, nearly 99% of them singletons. Sequencing was carried out using naive CD8+ T cells sorted from PBMCs. These receptors were collected from a man aged 45 to 65 in good health, CMV-negative, and a related stem cell transplant donor. The CDR3 runs from the conserved cysteine through the conserved F or W. Each record gives: CDR3 DNA, CDR3 protein, J gene, D gene, V gene. A D gene is named only where the DNA matches it firmly.

TGTGCCAGCAGCTTAAGACAGGTAAACACTGAAGCTTTCTTT | CASSLRQVNTEAFF | TRBJ1-1 | - | TRBV11-2
TGCGCCAGCAGCTTAGGGACCAGGGGTAACACTGAAGCTTTCTTT | CASSLGTRGNTEAFF | TRBJ1-1 | - | TRBV5-1
TGTGCCAGCAGCGTAGACAGCATGAACACTGAAGCTTTCTTT | CASSVDSMNTEAFF | TRBJ1-1 | - | TRBV9
TGTGCCAGTAGAATCGGCTGGACAGGGCATTACGAGCAGTACTTC | CASRIGWTGHYEQYF | TRBJ2-7 | TRBD1 | TRBV19
TGCGCCAGCAGCCAACAACTAGCGGATAGCACAGATACGCAGTATTTT | CASSQQLADSTDTQYF | TRBJ2-3 | TRBD2 | TRBV4-1
TGTGCCAGCAGCGGAAGGGACAGCCCCTACGAGCAGTACTTC | CASSGRDSPYEQYF | TRBJ2-7 | TRBD1 | TRBV9
TGTGCCAGCAGTTACCTGACAGGGAACACTGAAGCTTTCTTT | CASSYLTGNTEAFF | TRBJ1-1 | - | TRBV6-5
TGTGCCAGCAGCTTGGGACAATCCTACGAGCAGTACTTC | CASSLGQSYEQYF | TRBJ2-7 | - | TRBV5-6
TGTGCCAGCAGCTTTAGATACAATGAGCAGTTCTTC | CASSFRYNEQFF | TRBJ2-1 | - | TRBV7-6
TGTGCCAGTACCGAGGATAAATGGACTGAAGCTTTCTTT | CASTEDKWTEAFF | TRBJ1-1 | - | TRBV19
TGTGCCAGCAGTTCTTTGGGGGCCTCCTACGAGCAGTACTTC | CASSSLGASYEQYF | TRBJ2-7 | - | TRBV6-5
TGTGCCAGCAGTTACTCGCGGGAGCTGTGGGATGAGCAGTTCTTC | CASSYSRELWDEQFF | TRBJ2-1 | TRBD2 | TRBV6-5
TGTGCCAGCAGCTTGGGACAGGGGAATGAGCAGTTCTTC | CASSLGQGNEQFF | TRBJ2-1 | TRBD1 | TRBV7-8
TGTGCCAGCAGCCAAGCTTGGGCATTGAACACTGAAGCTTTCTTT | CASSQAWALNTEAFF | TRBJ1-1 | - | TRBV4-2
TGTGCTAGTGGTTTGGGTTCACAGGGGCCCCGCACAGATACGCAGTATTTT | CASGLGSQGPRTDTQYF | TRBJ2-3 | TRBD1 | TRBV12-5
TGCGCCAGCAGCCCACCGGGGTCCGAAGCTTTCTTT | CASSPPGSEAFF | TRBJ1-1 | - | TRBV5-1
TGTGCCAGCAATCTTGTTGGGGCGCACACTGAAGCTTTCTTT | CASNLVGAHTEAFF | TRBJ1-1 | - | TRBV27
TGTGCCAGCAGCCCGCTAGCGGGAGGAGGGGAGCAGTACTTC | CASSPLAGGGEQYF | TRBJ2-7 | TRBD2 | TRBV9
TGTGCCAGCAGCGCGTGGGACAGCCCTAATGAAAAACTGTTTTTT | CASSAWDSPNEKLFF | TRBJ1-4 | TRBD1 | TRBV6-6
TGTGCCAGTAGCTACGCTTTTATGAACACTGAAGCTTTCTTT | CASSYAFMNTEAFF | TRBJ1-1 | - | TRBV19
TGCGCCAGCAGCTTTAGCGGGGGGGTAGTTCGTGAGCAGTTCTTC | CASSFSGGVVREQFF | TRBJ2-1 | TRBD2 | TRBV5-1
TGTGCCAGCAGCCCACTAGCGGGAGGCTCCTACAATGAGCAGTTCTTC | CASSPLAGGSYNEQFF | TRBJ2-1 | TRBD2 | TRBV7-9
TGTGCCAGCATGGGAGGTTCGGAGACCCAGTACTTC | CASMGGSETQYF | TRBJ2-5 | - | TRBV6-1
TGTGCCAGCAGCCCGGGACTAGCGAGTTTGGGCGAGCAGTACTTC | CASSPGLASLGEQYF | TRBJ2-7 | TRBD2 | TRBV7-9
TGCGCCAGCAGCCAACTGGAGGGTAAGGGCTACACCTTC | CASSQLEGKGYTF | TRBJ1-2 | - | TRBV4-3
TGTGCCAGCAGCCAAGGGGACTCCTACTACGAGCAGTACTTC | CASSQGDSYYEQYF | TRBJ2-7 | - | TRBV4-2
TGCGCCAGCAGCAACGGGGTGACTGAAGCTTTCTTT | CASSNGVTEAFF | TRBJ1-1 | - | TRBV5-1
TGTGCCAGCAGCGTAGGCGGGACGAACACCGGGGAGCTGTTTTTT | CASSVGGTNTGELFF | TRBJ2-2 | - | TRBV9
TGTGCCACCAGCTGGGACAGGGGCAACGAGCAGTACTTC | CATSWDRGNEQYF | TRBJ2-7 | TRBD1 | TRBV15
TGTGCCAGCAGCTTTACTCCGGGTTCCGTGGGCAATCAGCCCCAGCATTTT | CASSFTPGSVGNQPQHF | TRBJ1-5 | - | TRBV7-2
TGTGCCAGCGGGGCTGCAGATACGCAGTATTTT | CASGAADTQYF | TRBJ2-3 | - | TRBV25-1
TGTGCCAGCAGCTGGGACAGGGGGCGCCCCGGGGAGCTGTTTTTT | CASSWDRGRPGELFF | TRBJ2-2 | TRBD1 | TRBV7-3
TGCAGCGTTACGACAGTCTATGGCTACACCTTC | CSVTTVYGYTF | TRBJ1-2 | - | TRBV29-1
TGTGCCAGCACCGTAGCGGTTTGGGATGAGCAGTTCTTC | CASTVAVWDEQFF | TRBJ2-1 | - | TRBV6-6
TGCAGCGTTGAAGACCTTTTCGGGACTAGCGGGAACTCCTACAATGAGCAGTTCTTC | CSVEDLFGTSGNSYNEQFF | TRBJ2-1 | TRBD2 | TRBV29-1
TGTGCCAGCAGGAATGGGGCGGGATGGGAGCAGTACTTC | CASRNGAGWEQYF | TRBJ2-7 | - | TRBV14
TGCAGTGCTGACGACAGGAACACCATATATTTT | CSADDRNTIYF | TRBJ1-3 | - | TRBV20-1
TGTGCCAGCAGCTTTGGACAGGTCAGCTCCTACGAGCAGTACTTC | CASSFGQVSSYEQYF | TRBJ2-7 | TRBD1 | TRBV7-8
TGCGCCAGCAGCCAAGATCAAGGGGAGGGCAACGAGCAGTACTTC | CASSQDQGEGNEQYF | TRBJ2-7 | TRBD2 | TRBV4-1
TGTGCCAGCAGTTTAAGGGGAACTAATGAAAAACTGTTTTTT | CASSLRGTNEKLFF | TRBJ1-4 | - | TRBV27
TGTGCCAGCAGCCTGCATACTAGCAGTACCGGGGAGCTGTTTTTT | CASSLHTSSTGELFF | TRBJ2-2 | - | TRBV7-3
TGTGCCATCAGTTCGGAGGGAGAGGGCAATCAGCCCCAGCATTTT | CAISSEGEGNQPQHF | TRBJ1-5 | - | TRBV10-3
TGTGCCACCACCAGGGGGAAAGAGACCCAGTACTTC | CATTRGKETQYF | TRBJ2-5 | TRBD1 | TRBV7-9